This T cell receptor (beta chain) was observed in a study of CD8 T cells in ankylosing spondylitis. Study-level points and caveats: Ankylosing spondylitis blood appeared to carry a characteristic TCR beta motif of 7 or 8 highly homologous variants. Some motif variants had been reported before (in reactive arthritis synovial fluid and blood). Significant enrichment of disease-linked clones was reportedly seen in matched ankylosing spondylitis synovial fluid.

Germline V gene data show CDR1 as DFQATT and CDR2 as SNEGSKA (reference sequence). There are 13 residues in the CDR3. J was trimmed by 5 bases and V by 8 bases; bases with no gene match: 6. There are a few counts of this clonotype. Antigen: not known. Generation of TCR beta libraries employed quantitative 5'-RACE incorporating molecular barcodes. TCRdb re-derived calls from the 5' RACE reads in MiXCR, one entry per CDR3 protein. The table includes fewer than 400,000 distinct CDR3 sequences, about a fifth detected once. The V gene is TRBV20-1, the J gene TRBJ2-1; 10 bases align to TRBD2. The specimen sequenced was blood, either unsorted or a sorted T cell fraction (not recorded which). The sequence was obtained from a male donor with ankylosing spondylitis. CDR3 region: CSKLAGLNNEQFF. CDR3 DNA sequence: TGCAGTAAACTAGCGGGACTAAACAATGAGCAGTTCTTC.